The 27 T cell receptor beta chains listed next were all sequenced from one sample in a study. Generated by immunoSEQ multiplex PCR, the TCRdb table keeps only in-frame clones and is missing some. The sample has around 50,000 clones, 85% to 95% seen once. The sequenced sample was PBMCs. These receptor sequences come from a man aged 40-55 years with rheumatoid arthritis.

This sequence joins TRBV5-4 and TRBJ2-3, with D unclear. Germline-derived CDR1 and CDR2 are SGHNT and YYREEE (reference sequence). The V end lost 0 bases, the J end lost 4 bases, and 3 bases lay between the germline ends. CDR3 size: 12 residues. This CDR3 reads CASSLVPDTQYF. CDR3 bases: TGTGCCAGCAGCTTGGTCCCAGATACGCAGTATTTT.

J is TRBJ1-2 and V is TRBV7-3; 8 bases are shared with TRBD1. Trimming cost V 2 bases and J 7 bases; bases outside gene matches: 15. CDR3 length: 17 amino acids. Germline CDR1 reads SGHTA; CDR2 reads FQGTGA. CDR3 loop: CASSLSPSGTGVSGYTF. In nucleotides, the CDR3 is TGTGCCAGCAGCTTATCGCCCTCCGGGACAGGTGTTAGTGGCTACACCTTC. The entire variable domain, with the rest obtained from reference TRBV7-3 and TRBJ1-2, is as follows: GAGVSQTPSNKVTEKGKYVELRCDPISGHTALYWYRQSLGQGPEFLIYFQGTGAADDSGLPNDRFFAVRPEGSVSTLKIQRTERGDSAVYLCASSLSPSGTGVSGYTFGSGTRLTVV.

J is TRBJ1-2 and V is TRBV5-1; a possible D gene is TRBD1 (5 bases). V was shortened by 1 base and J by 3 bases, with 13 bases between the two germline ends. The CDR3 runs to 15 residues. Germline V lookup: CDR1 SGHRS, CDR2 YFSETQ. CDR3 amino acids: CASSLSGGRDYGYTF. CDR3 sequence (DNA): TGCGCCAGCAGCTTGAGTGGGGGGAGGGACTATGGCTACACCTTC.

The chain recombines TRBV7-2 with TRBJ2-1; 12 bases align to TRBD2. Germline lookup yields CDR1 SGHTA and CDR2 FQGNSA. The CDR3 is 15 residues long. With 2 bases clipped from V and 8 bases from J, the junction kept 4 bases outside the gene matches. As DNA, the CDR3 is TGTGCCAGCAGCTTAATCCTAGCGGGGGGGGATGAGCAGTTCTTC. Its translation: CASSLILAGGDEQFF.

The chain joins TRBV5-6 to TRBJ2-2, with TRBD2 matching over 14 bases. The CDR3 loop spans 16 amino acids. Germline V gene lookup returns CDR1 SGHDT and CDR2 YYEEEE. The V gene end was trimmed by 3 bases and the J gene end by 8 bases; junction bases not matched to a gene: 6. The CDR3 spells CASSSGLAGVRGELFF. The CDR3 DNA reads TGTGCCAGCAGCTCGGGACTAGCGGGAGTGAGGGGGGAGCTGTTTTTT.

This sequence joins TRBV28 and TRBJ1-5; no clear D. The CDR3 covers 14 residues. Germline assignment: CDR1 MDHEN and CDR2 SYDVKM. Trimming pared 6 bases from V and 6 bases from J, leaving 15 bases between. The DNA for the CDR3 is TGTGCCAGCAGGATGATCCGCGGCGGTCAGCCCCAGCATTTT. Protein product: CASRMIRGGQPQHF.

The rearrangement links TRBV7-9 to TRBJ2-1; 12 bases map to TRBD2. Germline trimming cut 4 bases from V and 3 bases from J; bases unmatched to any gene: 4. There are 16 residues in the CDR3. Germline CDR1 and CDR2: SEHNR and FQNEAQ (reference sequence). CDR3 sequence reads: CASSYGLAGLYNEQFF. The CDR3, as DNA: TGTGCCAGCAGCTACGGACTAGCGGGACTCTACAATGAGCAGTTCTTC.

The chain uses TRBV7-6 and TRBJ2-5; 9 bases agree with TRBD2. V lost 2 bases, J lost 2 bases, and 6 bases stayed unmatched. The CDR3 contains 16 residues. Germline-derived CDR1 and CDR2 are SGHVS and FNYEAQ. In DNA form, the CDR3 reads TGTGCCAGCAGCTTAAGGCTAGCGGGGCGGCAAGAGACCCAGTACTTC. It translates to CASSLRLAGRQETQYF.

The rearrangement links TRBV7-2 to TRBJ2-5; D uncertain. The CDR3 consists of 16 residues. V was shortened by 0 bases and J by 0 bases, with 11 bases between the two germline ends. Germline V CDR1 and CDR2: SGHTA, FQGNSA. CDR3 region: CASSLAVRPYQETQYF. The CDR3 DNA is TGTGCCAGCAGCTTAGCAGTCAGGCCGTACCAAGAGACCCAGTACTTC.

The chain recombines TRBV9 with TRBJ1-1; D gene unclear. With 0 bases removed from V and 0 bases from J, the gap between germline ends came to 9 bases. Germline loops: CDR1 SGDLS, CDR2 YYNGEE. This CDR3 region has 15 residues. DNA of the CDR3: TGTGCCAGCAGCGTAGTTTGGGGTTTGAACACTGAAGCTTTCTTT. Its protein is CASSVVWGLNTEAFF.

The V gene is TRBV5-1, the J gene TRBJ2-1; D perhaps matches TRBD2 (7 bases). Germline CDR1 and CDR2: SGHRS and YFSETQ. The V gene lost 2 bases and the J gene lost 7 bases, with 16 bases spanning the gap. CDR3 length: 15 residues. CDR3 residues: CASSFYGGPTNEQFF. CDR3 sequence (DNA): TGCGCCAGCAGCTTCTACGGGGGGCCGACGAATGAGCAGTTCTTC.

This clone was detected only once. The chain links TRBV5-1 to TRBJ1-3, with TRBD1 as a possible D gene (5 bases). Germline CDR1 is SGHRS and CDR2 is YFSETQ. The CDR3 consists of 13 residues. Trimming took off 5 bases at V and 9 bases at J, with 15 bases between the two ends. DNA for the CDR3: TGCGCCAGCAGTCGCGACCCCGGGGGCACCATATATTTT. This translates into CASSRDPGGTIYF. The whole variable domain, remainder taken from reference TRBV5-1 and TRBJ1-3, is KAGVTQTPRYLIKTRGQQVTLSCSPISGHRSVSWYQQTPGQGLQFLFEYFSETQRNKGNFPGRFSGRQFSNSRSEMNVSTLELGDSALYLCASSRDPGGTIYFGEGSWLTVV.

The gene calls are TRBV7-2 and TRBJ2-3; D assignment may be TRBD1 or TRBD2 (5 bases each). CDR1 and CDR2 from the germline V gene are SGHTA and FQGNSA. The V and J ends lost 0 bases and 6 bases respectively, with 10 bases between them. The CDR3 consists of 14 residues. CDR3 DNA: TGTGCCAGCAGCTTAGCTGGGGGTAGTGATACGCAGTATTTT. Residues: CASSLAGGSDTQYF.

The rearrangement joins TRBV6-2 or TRBV6-3 to TRBJ2-7, with TRBD1 matching 9 bases. The CDR3 sequence is 16 residues long. J was trimmed by 3 bases and V by 6 bases; bases with no gene match: 12. Germline values: CDR1 MNHEY, CDR2 SVGEGT. The CDR3 sequence is CASSRDRVAQGYEQYF. Written as DNA, the CDR3 is TGTGCCAGCAGCCGGGACAGGGTAGCGCAAGGCTACGAGCAGTACTTC.

This chain links TRBV7-9 with TRBJ1-5, with a weak D call TRBD1 (5 bases). The CDR3 totals 15 residues. With 1 base removed from V and 5 bases from J, the gap between germline ends came to 12 bases. Germline-derived CDR1 and CDR2 are SEHNR and FQNEAQ (reference sequence). In DNA, the CDR3 is TGTGCCAGCAGCTTAGTGGACGGAGGGGATCAGCCCCAGCATTTT. Amino acid sequence: CASSLVDGGDQPQHF. Variable domain in full (rest from reference TRBV7-9 and TRBJ1-5): DTGVSQNPRHKITKRGQNVTFRCDPISEHNRLYWYRQTLGQGPEFLTYFQNEAQLEKSRLLSDRFSAERPKGSFSTLEIQRTEQGDSAMYLCASSLVDGGDQPQHFGDGTRLSIL.

This chain links TRBV30 with TRBJ1-2, with D possibly TRBD1 on 6 matching bases. Germline loops: CDR1 GTSNPN, CDR2 SVGIG (reference sequence). Trimming removed 4 bases from V and 8 bases from J, with 20 bases in between. There are 14 residues in the CDR3. CDR3 DNA: TGTGCCTGGACTGTAAGCGGTGCAGGGGAGGGCTACACCTTC. This gives the protein CAWTVSGAGEGYTF.

The V gene is TRBV2, the J gene TRBJ1-4, with D perhaps matching TRBD1 (5 bases). Trimming removed 8 bases from V and 5 bases from J, with 18 bases in between. CDR3 length: 15 residues. Germline loops: CDR1 SNHLY, CDR2 FYNNEI. The CDR3 sequence is CASRKTGVENEKLFF. The CDR3 nucleotides read TGTGCCAGCCGAAAGACGGGGGTTGAGAATGAAAAACTGTTTTTT.

This chain uses TRBV30 with TRBJ2-7, with 12 bases fitting TRBD2. The CDR3 extends over 15 amino acids. V dropped 2 bases and J dropped 1; count of bases not matched to a gene: 3. From germline, CDR1 is GTSNPN and CDR2 SVGIG (reference sequence). The CDR3 protein is CAWSIGLAGSYEQYF. In DNA form, the CDR3 reads TGTGCCTGGAGTATAGGACTAGCGGGATCCTACGAGCAGTACTTC.

The chain couples TRBV28 to TRBJ2-1; weak D call: TRBD2 (6 bases). Trimming cost V 5 bases and J 5 bases, with 25 bases left between them. CDR1 MDHEN and CDR2 SYDVKM come from the germline V gene. This CDR3 is built from 18 residues. CDR3 region: CASSPRGMTAGGHNEQFF. In DNA form, the CDR3 reads TGTGCCAGCAGTCCCCGAGGGATGACAGCCGGGGGACACAATGAGCAGTTCTTC.

The chain joins TRBV30 to TRBJ1-4; tentative D call: TRBD1 (6 bases). Germline-derived CDR1 and CDR2 are GTSNPN and SVGIG (reference sequence). Trimming took 7 bases from V and 7 from J, leaving 16 bases between them. The CDR3 has 13 residues. The chain's CDR3 is CALEGGAGEKLFF. The DNA for the CDR3 is TGTGCCTTGGAAGGGGGGGCCGGTGAAAAACTGTTTTTT.

The rearrangement uses TRBV18 and TRBJ2-3; tentatively, D is TRBD2 (6 bases). Trimming left V 3 bases short and J 1 base short, with 8 bases between. Germline V gives CDR1 KGHSH, CDR2 LQKENI. The CDR3 is 14 residues long. In DNA, the CDR3 is TGTGCCAGCTCACCCACGGGGGGCACAGATACGCAGTATTTT. The encoded protein is CASSPTGGTDTQYF.

DNA for the CDR3: TGTGCCAGCAGCTTGGGGTTTGGTTGTGGGGTCCTAAGGAGCACCCAGTACTTC. It is translated as CASSLGFGCGVLRSTQYF. The chain recombines TRBV5-5 with TRBJ2-5; the D is unclear. Trimming pared 0 bases from V and 8 bases from J, leaving 26 bases between. Germline loops: CDR1 SGHKS, CDR2 YYEKEE (reference sequence). The CDR3 spans 18 residues. Complete variable domain (other parts from reference TRBV5-5 and TRBJ2-5): DAGVTQSPTHLIKTRGQQVTLRCSPISGHKSVSWYQQVLGQGPQFIFQYYEKEERGRGNFPDRFSARQFPNYSSELNVNALLLGDSALYLCASSLGFGCGVLRSTQYFGPGTRLLVL.

This chain links TRBV20-1 with TRBJ1-2; TRBD1 is a possible D gene (5 bases). This CDR3 comprises 10 residues. Germline loops: CDR1 DFQATT, CDR2 SNEGSKA (reference sequence). V dropped 3 bases and J dropped 8 bases, with 7 bases sitting between them. The CDR3 coding sequence is TGCAGTGCTAGTAAGGGGGGCTACACCTTC. Amino acid sequence: CSASKGGYTF.

This clone appeared once. This sequence joins TRBV18 and TRBJ2-1; 13 bases are a match to TRBD2. CDR3 size: 18 residues. Germline-derived CDR1 and CDR2 are KGHSH and LQKENI. V shed 2 bases and J 4 bases; nucleotides not matched to a gene: 8. The CDR3 here is CASSPVAGTSGTYNEQFF. Written as DNA, the CDR3 is TGTGCCAGCTCACCAGTTGCCGGGACTAGCGGGACTTACAATGAGCAGTTCTTC. The variable domain in full, completed from reference TRBV18 and TRBJ2-1, reads NAGVMQNPRHLVRRRGQEARLRCSPMKGHSHVYWYRQLPEEGLKFMVYLQKENIIDESGMPKERFSAEFPKEGPSILRIQQVVRGDSAAYFCASSPVAGTSGTYNEQFFGPGTRLTVL.

This clone was found a few times. The V gene is TRBV7-9, the J gene TRBJ1-5; tentatively, D is TRBD1 (5 bases). Trimming took off 3 bases at V and 4 bases at J, with 13 bases between the two ends. Germline V lookup: CDR1 SEHNR, CDR2 FQNEAQ (reference sequence). The CDR3 loop spans 15 amino acids. The DNA of the CDR3 is TGTGCCAGCAGCTTGTATAGGGGTGGAAATCAGCCCCAGCATTTT. This encodes CASSLYRGGNQPQHF.

The chain links TRBV14 to TRBJ1-6; D is uncertain. The V end was cut by 0 bases, the J end by 9 bases, with 12 bases between. CDR1 and CDR2 (germline): SGHDN, FVKESK. CDR3 size: 15 residues. The CDR3: CASSQEGQGGSPLHF. As DNA, the CDR3 is TGTGCCAGCAGCCAAGAAGGCCAAGGTGGTTCACCCCTCCACTTT.

For the CDR3, the DNA is TGTGCCTGGACCAAAAGGGGGGGGCCAAGAAATGAGCAGTTCTTC. Protein: CAWTKRGGPRNEQFF. This rearrangement joins TRBV30 to TRBJ2-1; tentatively, D is TRBD2 (7 bases). Germline-derived CDR1 and CDR2 are GTSNPN and SVGIG (reference sequence). CDR3 length: 15 amino acids. Trimming left V 4 bases short and J 7 bases short, with 20 bases between.